The 25 T cell receptor beta chains given below trace back to one sample, sequenced in a study of blood T cells in healthy people across ages. Together with a sample-barcoded 5' primer, a J-beta primer mix was included in a second PCR lasting roughly 6 to 12 cycles. MiXCR, applied by TCRdb to the 5' RACE reads, yields one record per CDR3 protein. In the table there are roughly 800,000 distinct CDR3 sequences, around 24% of which are singletons. Another study also made use of these data, one on T cells of mothers and their children.

The sequencing input was blood. The source is a boy younger than 18 in good health.

Only a few counts were recorded for this clonotype. The chain uses TRBV10-3 and TRBJ1-6, with D unclear. Per germline, CDR1 ENHRY and CDR2 SYGVKD. Between the trimmed V and J ends, which lost 2 bases and 11 bases, there was a span of 25 bases. This CDR3 is 18 amino acids long. Here the CDR3 reads CAISEETLPGSQGPPLHF. CDR3 nucleotides: TGTGCCATCAGTGAGGAAACTCTCCCCGGGTCTCAAGGGCCACCCCTCCACTTT.

This clonotype showed up just once. V usage is TRBV10-3 and J usage is TRBJ2-3, with 7 nucleotides matching TRBD1. This CDR3 has 14 amino acids. The junction had 4 bases not matched to a gene; V was cut back by 5 bases and J by 2 bases. Germline CDR1 ENHRY, CDR2 SYGVKD. CDR3 region: CAISRGQSTDTQYF. The CDR3 DNA reads as TGTGCCATCAGTAGGGGGCAATCCACAGATACGCAGTATTTT.

J is TRBJ2-5 and V is TRBV10-2; D call uncertain. V was trimmed by 3 bases and J by 4 bases, leaving 15 bases between them. Germline lookup yields CDR1 WSHSY and CDR2 SAAADI. CDR3 length equals 15 residues. CDR3 bases: TGCGCCAGCAGTGACCCGACTTTACTTCGAGAGACCCAGTACTTC. Translated: CASSDPTLLRETQYF.

V usage is TRBV28 and J usage is TRBJ1-3; D is undetermined. Germline CDR1 MDHEN, CDR2 SYDVKM. The germline V and J ends were trimmed by 3 bases and 10 bases, with 13 bases remaining between them. The CDR3 is 13 amino acids. Written as DNA, the CDR3 is TGTGCCAGCAGTTTTGAGAGGGCGCGAACCATATATTTT. Translated, it gives CASSFERARTIYF.

This clonotype was seen more than once but under ten times. The chain is built from TRBV7-9 and TRBJ2-5; 14 bases agree with TRBD2. CDR1 and CDR2 (germline): SEHNR, FQNEAQ (reference sequence). This CDR3 spans 18 amino acids. V lost 4 bases and J lost 4; bases outside the gene matches: 11. CDR3 sequence: CASSSRAGTSGGRETQYF. CDR3 bases: TGTGCCAGCAGCTCAAGAGCCGGGACTAGCGGGGGAAGAGAGACCCAGTACTTC.

This clonotype has a handful of counts. CDR3 nucleotides: TGTGCCAGCAGCCTAGGACTAGCGGGGAAAGAGCAGTACTTC. This codes for CASSLGLAGKEQYF. The chain couples TRBV7-9 to TRBJ2-7, with TRBD2 matching 12 bases. The germline V gene has CDR1 SEHNR and CDR2 FQNEAQ (reference sequence). Trimming removed 5 bases from V and 7 bases from J; junction bases left unmatched: 6. This CDR3 is built from 14 residues.

This clonotype was counted only a few times. The gene calls are TRBV5-1 and TRBJ1-1; a possible D gene is TRBD1 (5 bases). The CDR3 spans 11 residues. Trimming left V 2 bases short and J 9 bases short, with 8 bases between. CDR1 is SGHRS, CDR2 YFSETQ, per germline. The CDR3 nucleotides read TGCGCCAGCAGCTTCGGGACGCAAGCTTTCTTT. Protein sequence: CASSFGTQAFF.

This clonotype was seen only a few times. The chain uses TRBV12-3 or TRBV12-4 and TRBJ2-5; D remains unclear. The CDR3 has 15 amino acids. Trimming shortened V by 6 bases and J by 4 bases, and 18 bases separated the two germline ends. CDR3 sequence (DNA): TGTGCCAGCAGCGCGGTGATGGATAAGGGAGAGACCCAGTACTTC. Protein product: CASSAVMDKGETQYF.

The genes are TRBV20-1 and TRBJ2-2; no clear D gene. V was trimmed by 5 bases and J by 2 bases, leaving 6 bases between them. The CDR3 runs 12 residues. Germline loops: CDR1 DFQATT, CDR2 SNEGSKA (reference sequence). The CDR3 DNA is TGCAGTGCTCCGATTAACACCGGGGAGCTGTTTTTT. Translation gives CSAPINTGELFF.

The chain carries TRBV6-5 and TRBJ2-3; TRBD1 or TRBD2 may be the D gene (5 bases each). The CDR3 length is 17 residues. In germline, CDR1 is MNHEY, CDR2 SVGAGI. Trimming stripped 0 bases from V and 1 base from J, with 14 bases between. This CDR3 reads CASSYSWQVGGTDTQYF. The CDR3 DNA reads TGTGCCAGCAGTTACTCATGGCAGGTGGGGGGCACAGATACGCAGTATTTT.

The gene calls are TRBV11-2 and TRBJ1-2; no clear D. Between the trimmed V and J ends, which lost 7 bases and 0 bases, there was a span of 12 bases. CDR3 length: 14 amino acids. The germline V gene has CDR1 SGHAT and CDR2 FQNNGV. Here the CDR3 DNA reads TGTGCCAGCACCAAATCAGATACTAACTATGGCTACACCTTC. Translation gives CASTKSDTNYGYTF.

The chain has TRBV3-1 and TRBJ2-5; the match to TRBD2 covers 13 bases. With 7 bases clipped from V and 7 bases from J, the junction kept 6 bases outside the gene matches. CDR3 size: 14 residues. Germline loops: CDR1 LGHDT, CDR2 YNNKEL (reference sequence). The CDR3, as DNA: TGTGCCAGCACCCCGGGACTAGCGGGGAGGACCCAGTACTTC. Its protein is CASTPGLAGRTQYF.

The chain employs TRBV29-1 and TRBJ1-5, with a tentative D call TRBD1 (6 bases). Trimming took 4 bases from V and 0 from J, leaving 10 bases between them. Germline V CDR1 and CDR2: SQVTM, ANQGSEA. The CDR3 is made up of 14 amino acids. The CDR3 loop is CSVGGDNSNQPQHF. CDR3 in DNA: TGCAGCGTTGGGGGGGACAATAGCAATCAGCCCCAGCATTTT.

Points on this clonotype: An end of the junction does not agree with germline; a read error may underlie this. The rearrangement joins TRBV7-6 to TRBJ1-1; tentatively, D is TRBD1 (5 bases). The CDR3 runs 14 residues. CDR1 and CDR2 (germline): SGHVS, FNYEAQ. CDR3 bases: TGTGCCGGCAGCTTAGCGCTAAGGGGCACTGAAGCTTTCTTT. Residues: CAGSLALRGTEAFF.

V is TRBV7-8 and J is TRBJ2-7, with D possibly being TRBD1 or TRBD2 (5 bases each). The ends were cut back, 5 bases at V and 4 bases at J, with 21 bases in the middle. Germline-derived CDR1 and CDR2 are SGHVS and FQNEAQ. The CDR3 is 16 residues long. As DNA, the CDR3 is TGTGCCAGCAGCCTAGATCCCGAGGGGACGCGGTACGAGCAGTACTTC. Translating gives CASSLDPEGTRYEQYF. Variable domain in full (rest from reference TRBV7-8 and TRBJ2-7): GAGVSQSPRYKVAKRGQDVALRCDPISGHVSLFWYQQALGQGPEFLTYFQNEAQLDKSGLPSDRFFAERPEGSVSTLKIQRTQQEDSAVYLCASSLDPEGTRYEQYFGPGTRLTVT.

This clonotype was detected a few times. The chain has TRBV25-1 and TRBJ1-4; TRBD1 is a possible D gene (6 bases). CDR1 and CDR2 from the germline V gene are MGHDK and SYGVNS. The CDR3 has 16 residues. The V and J ends lost 1 base and 0 bases respectively, with 9 bases between them. For the CDR3, the DNA is TGTGCCAGCAGTGAATTGGACAGAACAACTAATGAAAAACTGTTTTTT. Translating it yields CASSELDRTTNEKLFF.

This clonotype has just a few counts. The V call is TRBV20-1, the J call TRBJ2-5; D is ambiguous. Germline CDR1 and CDR2: DFQATT and SNEGSKA (reference sequence). V was shortened by 3 bases and J by 5 bases, with 7 bases between the two germline ends. This CDR3 has 11 residues. The CDR3 sequence is CSASRRETQYF. The CDR3 DNA reads as TGCAGTGCTAGCCGCAGGGAGACCCAGTACTTC.

CDR3 residues: CASSLGLQGTNEKLFF. The CDR3 DNA reads as TGTGCCAGCAGCTTAGGCCTCCAGGGAACTAATGAAAAACTGTTTTTT. The chain employs TRBV7-9 and TRBJ1-4; tentative D call: TRBD1 (5 bases). In germline, CDR1 is SEHNR, CDR2 FQNEAQ (reference sequence). V gave up 1 base and J gave up 1 base, with 10 bases separating them. The CDR3 covers 16 residues. Drawing the rest from reference TRBV7-9 and TRBJ1-4, the complete variable domain is DTGVSQNPRHKITKRGQNVTFRCDPISEHNRLYWYRQTLGQGPEFLTYFQNEAQLEKSRLLSDRFSAERPKGSFSTLEIQRTEQGDSAMYLCASSLGLQGTNEKLFFGSGTQLSVL.

This chain uses TRBV20-1 with TRBJ2-1; 8 bases match TRBD2. From germline, CDR1 is DFQATT and CDR2 SNEGSKA (reference sequence). The V segment lost 1 base and the J segment 5 bases; nucleotides outside the gene matches: 4. The CDR3 length is 14 residues. This CDR3 reads CSARGISGDNEQFF. In DNA, the CDR3 is TGCAGTGCTAGAGGAATTAGCGGGGACAATGAGCAGTTCTTC.

This sequence joins TRBV5-1 and TRBJ1-1, with D unclear. Germline V CDR1 and CDR2: SGHRS, YFSETQ. CDR3 length: 14 amino acids. Between the trimmed V and J ends, which lost 0 bases and 2 bases, there was a span of 8 bases. The CDR3 DNA follows: TGCGCCAGCAGCTTGGGCCAGATAAACACTGAAGCTTTCTTT. Translation: CASSLGQINTEAFF.

CDR3: CASSQGHANEQFF. DNA of the CDR3: TGTGCCAGCAGCCAAGGCCACGCCAATGAGCAGTTCTTC. The genes are TRBV3-1 and TRBJ2-5; D gene ambiguous. Matching the DNA end better, TRBJ2-1 makes the J call doubtful. Germline loops: CDR1 LGHDT, CDR2 YNNKEL (reference sequence). The CDR3 runs to 13 residues.

The V call is TRBV20-1, the J call TRBJ1-2; 7 bases map to TRBD1. CDR1 is DFQATT, CDR2 SNEGSKA, per germline (reference sequence). The trim removed 4 bases at V and 7 bases at J, leaving 6 bases unmatched. The CDR3 covers 12 residues. In DNA, the CDR3 is TGCAGTGCTACAGACAGGGCGGCTGGCTACACCTTC. Amino acids: CSATDRAAGYTF.

The chain uses TRBV6-4 and TRBJ1-2, with D unclear. The CDR3 covers 13 residues. CDR1 and CDR2 (germline): MRHNA, SNTAGT. V lost 2 bases, J lost 8 bases, and 12 bases lay in between. The CDR3 region is CASSDREGKGYTF. CDR3 in DNA: TGTGCCAGCAGTGACAGGGAGGGAAAGGGCTACACCTTC.

This clonotype has more than one count but fewer than ten. The chain recombines TRBV3-1 with TRBJ1-2; possible D gene TRBD1, 6 bases. CDR3 length: 15 residues. Germline V CDR1 and CDR2: LGHDT, YNNKEL (reference sequence). The germline V and J ends were trimmed by 7 bases and 1 base, with 16 bases remaining between them. Here the CDR3 DNA reads TGTGCCAGCACCAACCGGGACATTCTTAACTATGGCTACACCTTC. It encodes CASTNRDILNYGYTF.

The chain uses TRBV6-5 and TRBJ2-5; weak D call: TRBD2 (5 bases). The CDR3 is made up of 15 amino acids. The V end was cut by 5 bases, the J end by 5 bases, with 18 bases between. Germline V lookup: CDR1 MNHEY, CDR2 SVGAGI. The CDR3: CASSPLYQPGETQYF. The CDR3 nucleotides are TGTGCCAGCAGTCCCCTCTACCAACCGGGGGAGACCCAGTACTTC.